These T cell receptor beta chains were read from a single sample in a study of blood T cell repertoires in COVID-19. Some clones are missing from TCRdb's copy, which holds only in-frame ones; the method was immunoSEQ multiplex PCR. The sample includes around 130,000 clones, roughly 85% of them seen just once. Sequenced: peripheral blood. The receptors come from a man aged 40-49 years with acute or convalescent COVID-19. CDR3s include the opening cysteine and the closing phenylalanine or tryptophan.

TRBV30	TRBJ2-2	CAWSLRGGVGTGELFF
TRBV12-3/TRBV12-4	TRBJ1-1	CASSLFQNTEAFF
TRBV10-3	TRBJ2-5	CATRTEETQYF
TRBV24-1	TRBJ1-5	CATSDLRRFFSNQPQHF
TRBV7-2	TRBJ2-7	CASSITGQGSGQYF
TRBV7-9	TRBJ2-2	CASSSRQGVNTGELFF
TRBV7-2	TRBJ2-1	CASARVSSYNEQFF
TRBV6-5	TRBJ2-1	CASRYRQTNEQFF
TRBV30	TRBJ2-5	CAWAQRQGKETQYF
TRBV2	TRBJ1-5	CASSLRQGNQPQHF
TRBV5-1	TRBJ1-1	CASSLDGGGGEAFF
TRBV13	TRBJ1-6	CASSLPGAPLHF
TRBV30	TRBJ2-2	CAWSVLGQTNTGELFF
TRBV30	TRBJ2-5	CAWGGRAEETQYF
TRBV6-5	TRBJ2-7	CASKGTGAYEQYF
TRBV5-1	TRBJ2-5	CASSPTGPGDEETQYF
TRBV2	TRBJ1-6	CASNRQVSPLHF
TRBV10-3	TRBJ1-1	CAISEPRRNTEAFF
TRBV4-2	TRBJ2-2	CASSARGVDTGELFF
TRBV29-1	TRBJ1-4	CSVTGMGNEKLFF
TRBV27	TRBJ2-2	CASSLQGGAYGELFF
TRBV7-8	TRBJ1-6	CASSLDWTGNNSPLHF
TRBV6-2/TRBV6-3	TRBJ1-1	CASSYSRQGFGEAFF
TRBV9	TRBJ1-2	CASSSQPGEEYGYTF
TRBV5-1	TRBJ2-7	CASSLGAAGSEEQYF
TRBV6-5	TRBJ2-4	CASTVTRAKNIQYF